The clone carrying this TCR beta chain was seen only a few times. The data originate from a study of cytomegalovirus exposure and HLA in healthy donors. The PCR ran on 60 Vbeta and 13 Jbeta primers. Data came from immunoSEQ multiplex PCR; TCRdb stores just in-frame clones and leaves some out. Of 130,000 or so clones listed, around 74% are singletons. This CDR3 region has 13 residues. Germline CDR1 reads SEHNR; CDR2 reads FQNEAQ (reference sequence). V lost 4 bases and J lost 2, with 9 bases in between. The source of this sequence is a middle-aged man in good health and CMV-seropositive. Material: PBMCs. J is TRBJ2-7 and V is TRBV7-9; D is perhaps TRBD2 (5 bases). The CDR3 loop reads CASSSDGTYEQYF. CDR3 sequence (DNA): TGTGCCAGCAGCTCAGACGGGACCTACGAGCAGTACTTC.